This T cell receptor (beta chain) is from a study of Ad26.COV2.S vaccination and SARS-CoV-2 variants. Study as a whole: Enrollment placed the donor in the COV1001 Ad26.COV2.S trial arm.

Study-level results: Placebo recipients showed lower spike-specific TCR breadth than vaccinees.

To note about this clone: What it recognizes is unknown.

Treatment in this sample: some 20 received Ad26.COV2.S at low or high dose, single or two shots; several received placebo; per-sample allocation not given. Repertoires come from day 63 after the first vaccine or placebo injection. Profiled with immunoSEQ multiplex PCR; TCRdb holds only in-frame clones, not every one. This table has around 270,000 clones, about 83% appearing once. CDR1 is LNHDA and CDR2 is SQIVND in the germline V gene (reference sequence). This CDR3 is 14 amino acids long. The V end was cut by 1 base, the J end by 4 bases, with 10 bases between. This specimen was peripheral blood, taken in a trial of Ad26.COV2.S vaccine versus placebo. The receptor was isolated from a person aged 18-60 years who received the Ad26.COV2.S COVID-19 vaccine or a placebo. The V gene is TRBV19, the J gene TRBJ1-2; no definite D call. In DNA form, the CDR3 reads TGTGCCAGTAGTATAGGGACCGATGCCTATGGCTACACCTTC. Translation gives CASSIGTDAYGYTF.